These 20 T cell receptor beta chains share one sample of origin, sequenced in a study of CD8+CD57+ T cells in acquired aplastic anemia. CDR3 and TCR beta VDJ profiling relied on a genomic DNA template. TCRdb itself ran the reads through MiXCR, one entry per CDR3 protein. The table shows around 200,000 distinct CDR3 sequences, with about 53% occurring only once. The source material was sorted CD4+, CD8+, or CD8+CD57+ T cells (not recorded which) from PBMCs. The receptors shown here come from a human donor in good health, serving as a control.

This clonotype has ten or more counts. The junction departs from the called germline gene at one end, perhaps through a read error. The chain is built from TRBV20-1 and TRBJ1-3; no definite D call. Per germline, CDR1 DFQATT and CDR2 SNEGSKA (reference sequence). The CDR3 is 13 amino acids. The CDR3 spells CSASAGNGSTIYF. As DNA, the CDR3 is TGCAGTGCTAGTGCGGGTAATGGAAGCACCATATATTTT.

This clonotype came up many times. CDR3: CASSRGATTDTQYF. CDR3 nucleotides: TGTGCCAGCAGCCGAGGGGCTACCACAGATACGCAGTATTTT. The rearrangement links TRBV9 to TRBJ2-3, with D perhaps TRBD1 or TRBD2 (5 bases each). The length of the CDR3 is 14 residues. Trimming took 4 bases from V and 2 from J, leaving 11 bases between them. Germline V CDR1 and CDR2: SGDLS, YYNGEE.

About this clonotype itself: The junction and the germline gene differ at one end; a read error may be behind it. The V gene is TRBV10-3, the J gene TRBJ1-2; TRBD1 matches 7 bases. Germline V gene data show CDR1 as ENHRY and CDR2 as SYGVKD. The CDR3 totals 14 residues. The CDR3 coding sequence is TGTGCCGTCAGAGGAAGGGGACAGCGTTATGGCTACACCTTC. Translating gives CAVRGRGQRYGYTF.

Judged by abundance, this clonotype is medium-sized. DNA for the CDR3: TGTGCCAGCAGCTTAGCTGGGGGGAACACTGAAGCTTTCTTT. Its translation: CASSLAGGNTEAFF. This rearrangement joins TRBV7-9 to TRBJ1-1; perhaps TRBD1 as D (5 bases). CDR3 length equals 14 residues. Trimming cost V 0 bases and J 1 base, with 6 bases left between them. Germline values: CDR1 SEHNR, CDR2 FQNEAQ (reference sequence).

The gene calls are TRBV6-5 and TRBJ2-7; the match to TRBD2 covers 14 bases. J gave up 0 bases and V 8 bases, and 6 bases lay outside the gene matches. This CDR3 has 16 residues. Germline CDR1 and CDR2: MNHEY and SVGAGI. The CDR3 sequence is CASRLAGGPISYEQYF. The CDR3, as DNA: TGTGCCAGCCGACTAGCGGGGGGGCCCATCTCCTACGAGCAGTACTTC.

This clonotype was picked up many times. The chain recombines TRBV25-1 with TRBJ2-7, with D perhaps given as TRBD1 or TRBD2 (5 bases each). Germline CDR1 MGHDK, CDR2 SYGVNS. Trimming removed 5 bases at V and 3 bases at J, with 20 bases between. CDR3 length: 16 amino acids. CDR3 sequence: CASSPWDAAPRYEQYF. The DNA of the CDR3 is TGTGCCAGCAGTCCGTGGGACGCGGCTCCTCGCTACGAGCAGTACTTC.

Comments on this clonotype: A clone one base away is much larger, so this may be a read error. This chain links TRBV6-6 with TRBJ2-7; D could derive from TRBD1 or TRBD2 (7 bases each). CDR3 length: 18 amino acids. The germline gives CDR1 MNHNY, CDR2 SVGAGI (reference sequence). CDR3 loop: CAISLLAGRGGGDREQYF. CDR3 bases: TGTGCCATCAGTTTATTGGCCGGCAGGGGGGGAGGAGATCGCGAGCAGTACTTC.

This clonotype was observed many times. The CDR3 DNA reads TGTGCCACCAGTGGTGACAGTGATCAGCCCCAGCATTTT. It yields the protein CATSGDSDQPQHF. The chain carries TRBV24-1 and TRBJ1-5; D is perhaps TRBD1 (5 bases). The CDR3 loop spans 13 amino acids. The ends were cut back, 5 bases at V and 5 bases at J, with 9 bases in the middle. Per the germline V gene, CDR1 is KGHDR and CDR2 is SFDVKD.

For the CDR3, the DNA is TGTGCCAGTAGTATGGGACGACAAGAGACCCAGTACTTC. Protein: CASSMGRQETQYF. V and J are TRBV19 and TRBJ2-5; D assignment may be TRBD1 or TRBD2 (5 bases each). Trimming took off 3 bases at V and 2 bases at J, with 7 bases between the two ends. This CDR3 has 13 residues. Germline V lookup: CDR1 LNHDA, CDR2 SQIVND (reference sequence).

With respect to this clonotype: One end of the junction fails to match germline, which may point to a read error. The chain carries TRBV15 and TRBJ2-3, with D hard to call. This CDR3 contains 12 residues. Germline V gene data show CDR1 as LNHNV and CDR2 as YYDKDF (reference sequence). The CDR3 bases are TGTGTCACCAGTCGTGCCGAAGATACGCAGTATTTT. It specifies CVTSRAEDTQYF.

This clonotype appeared once. The V and J genes are TRBV7-7 and TRBJ2-7, with TRBD2 identical over 11 bases. Trimming at V came to 5 bases and at J to 2 bases, leaving 14 bases not matched to a gene. Germline assignment: CDR1 SSHAT and CDR2 FNYEAQ (reference sequence). The CDR3 contains 18 residues. The CDR3 DNA reads TGTGCCAGCAGCCCTAAACCCCAGACTAGCGGGGCAACCTACGAGCAGTACTTC. The encoded protein is CASSPKPQTSGATYEQYF.

The rearrangement joins TRBV25-1 to TRBJ1-4; D unresolved. Germline-derived CDR1 and CDR2 are MGHDK and SYGVNS. V lost 7 bases to trimming and J lost 0 bases, with 15 bases between them. There are 16 residues in the CDR3. The CDR3 region has the DNA TGTGCCAGCACAACTAATACCGGTGCAACTAATGAAAAACTGTTTTTT. Amino acids: CASTTNTGATNEKLFF.

The chain links TRBV9 to TRBJ1-2, with TRBD1 matching 7 bases. This CDR3 is built from 14 residues. Germline values: CDR1 SGDLS, CDR2 YYNGEE. The junction had 9 bases not matched to a gene; V was cut back by 4 bases and J by 6 bases. In DNA, the CDR3 is TGTGCCAGCAGCTTACCTGCCGGGACAGATGGCTACACCTTC. Protein sequence: CASSLPAGTDGYTF.

The rearrangement uses TRBV19 and TRBJ1-1, with 7 bases matching TRBD1. Unmatched junction bases numbered 5, after V lost 6 bases and J lost 1 base. Germline loops: CDR1 LNHDA, CDR2 SQIVND (reference sequence). CDR3 length equals 14 residues. DNA for the CDR3: TGTGCCAGTAGGGCTGGGACAGCGAACACTGAAGCTTTCTTT. Its translation is CASRAGTANTEAFF.

The V call is TRBV19, the J call TRBJ2-3; no clear D. The CDR3 sequence is 8 residues long. Per the germline V gene, CDR1 is LNHDA and CDR2 is SQIVND (reference sequence). Trimming cost V 7 bases and J 11 bases, with 4 bases left between them. The CDR3 DNA is TGTGCCAGTACGGAGCAGTATTTT. Translating gives CASTEQYF.

The J gene is TRBJ2-2, the V gene TRBV2; 10 bases are shared with TRBD1. CDR1 and CDR2 (germline): SNHLY, FYNNEI. V gave up 8 bases and J gave up 6 bases; unmatched junction bases: 12. This CDR3 comprises 16 residues. Written as DNA, the CDR3 is TGTGCCAGCTCCGGGACAGGGGAACCAAGGGCCGGGGAGCTGTTTTTT. This codes for CASSGTGEPRAGELFF.

The chain uses TRBV20-1 and TRBJ1-3; maybe TRBD1 (5 bases). V dropped 6 bases and J dropped 4 bases, with 31 bases sitting between them. The CDR3 length is 19 residues. Germline V gene lookup returns CDR1 DFQATT and CDR2 SNEGSKA (reference sequence). The CDR3 nucleotides are TGCAGTGCCTTAGTAACGGGGTCGTCCGGGGGAAAAGCAGGAAACACCATATATTTT. Its protein is CSALVTGSSGGKAGNTIYF.

This clonotype was found many times. This may be a read error: a much more frequent sequence differs by one nucleotide. The CDR3 nucleotides are TGTGCCAGTAGCCCCGGCTCCGAGGACACTGAAGCTTTCTTT. This codes for CASSPGSEDTEAFF. V usage is TRBV19 and J usage is TRBJ1-1, with unresolved D. V lost 6 bases, J lost 3 bases, and 14 bases lay in between. The germline V gene has CDR1 LNHDA and CDR2 SQIVND (reference sequence). The CDR3 loop spans 14 amino acids.

Notes on this clonotype: One end of the junction fails to match germline, which may point to a read error. This chain links TRBV7-2 with TRBJ2-7; 8 bases line up with TRBD1. Germline V gene data show CDR1 as SGHTA and CDR2 as FQGNSA. The CDR3 spans 14 residues. CDR3 nucleotides: TGTGCCGGCAGCTTAAGGTCAGGGGGCTACGAGCGGTACTTC. Translation: CAGSLRSGGYERYF.

V gene TRBV24-1 combines with J gene TRBJ1-5, with TRBD1 matching over 7 bases. The CDR3 contains 14 residues. Trimming took 2 bases from V and 9 from J; bases not matched to a gene: 6. The V gene's germline CDR1 is KGHDR and CDR2 SFDVKD. CDR3 DNA sequence: TGTGCCACCAGTGATTCCCGACAGGGCGGGCCCCAGCATTTT. As protein: CATSDSRQGGPQHF.